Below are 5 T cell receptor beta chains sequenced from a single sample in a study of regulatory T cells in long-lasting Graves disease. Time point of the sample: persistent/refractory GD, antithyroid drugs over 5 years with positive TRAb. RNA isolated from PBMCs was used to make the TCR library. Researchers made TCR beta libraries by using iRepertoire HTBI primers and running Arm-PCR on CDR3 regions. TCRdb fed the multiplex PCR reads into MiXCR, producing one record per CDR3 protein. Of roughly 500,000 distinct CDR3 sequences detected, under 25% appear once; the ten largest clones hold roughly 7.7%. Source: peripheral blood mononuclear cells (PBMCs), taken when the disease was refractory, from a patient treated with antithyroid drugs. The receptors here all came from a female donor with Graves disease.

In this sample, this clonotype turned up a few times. The CDR3 nucleotides read TGTGCCAGCAGCCAAGACGAGGGATGGAGCCAGCCCCAGCATTTT. It translates to CASSQDEGWSQPQHF. This chain connects TRBV3-1 to TRBJ1-5, with no clear D. Germline values: CDR1 LGHDT, CDR2 YNNKEL (reference sequence). The V end was cut by 0 bases, the J end by 7 bases, with 13 bases between. The CDR3 has 15 residues.

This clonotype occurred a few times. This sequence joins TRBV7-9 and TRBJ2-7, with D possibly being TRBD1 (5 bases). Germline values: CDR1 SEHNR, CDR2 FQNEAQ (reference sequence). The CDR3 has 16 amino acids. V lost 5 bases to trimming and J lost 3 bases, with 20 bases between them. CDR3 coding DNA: TGTGCCAGCAGCATTGAGGACAACTCGCGATACTACGAGCAGTACTTC. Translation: CASSIEDNSRYYEQYF.

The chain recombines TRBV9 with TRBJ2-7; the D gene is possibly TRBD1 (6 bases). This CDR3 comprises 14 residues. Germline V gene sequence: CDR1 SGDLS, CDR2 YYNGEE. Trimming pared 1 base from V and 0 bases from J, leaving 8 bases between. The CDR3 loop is CASSVTGSSYEQYF. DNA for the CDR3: TGTGCCAGCAGCGTAACAGGGAGCTCCTACGAGCAGTACTTC.

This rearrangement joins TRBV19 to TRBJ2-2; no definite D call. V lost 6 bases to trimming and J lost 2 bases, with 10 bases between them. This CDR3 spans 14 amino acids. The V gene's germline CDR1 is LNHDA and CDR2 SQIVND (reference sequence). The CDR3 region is CASRRPVNTGELFF. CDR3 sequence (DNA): TGTGCCAGTAGAAGGCCAGTAAACACCGGGGAGCTGTTTTTT.

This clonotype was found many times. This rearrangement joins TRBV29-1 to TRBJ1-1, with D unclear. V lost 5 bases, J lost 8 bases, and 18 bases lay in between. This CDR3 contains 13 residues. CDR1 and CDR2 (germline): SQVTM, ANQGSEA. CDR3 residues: CSVSFVLRAEAFF. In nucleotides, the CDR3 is TGCAGCGTTAGCTTCGTGCTCCGGGCAGAAGCTTTCTTT.